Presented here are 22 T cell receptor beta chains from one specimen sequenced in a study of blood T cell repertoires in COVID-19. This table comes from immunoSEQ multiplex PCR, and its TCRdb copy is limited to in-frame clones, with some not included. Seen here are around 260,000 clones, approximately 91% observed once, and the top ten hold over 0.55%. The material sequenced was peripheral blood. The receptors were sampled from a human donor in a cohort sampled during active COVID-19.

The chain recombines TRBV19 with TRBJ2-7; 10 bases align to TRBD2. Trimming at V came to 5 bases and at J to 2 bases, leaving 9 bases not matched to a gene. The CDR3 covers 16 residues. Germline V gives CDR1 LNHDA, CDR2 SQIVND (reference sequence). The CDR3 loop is CASSPLVAGGAYEQYF. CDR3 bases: TGTGCCAGTAGTCCCCTAGTAGCGGGGGGCGCCTACGAGCAGTACTTC.

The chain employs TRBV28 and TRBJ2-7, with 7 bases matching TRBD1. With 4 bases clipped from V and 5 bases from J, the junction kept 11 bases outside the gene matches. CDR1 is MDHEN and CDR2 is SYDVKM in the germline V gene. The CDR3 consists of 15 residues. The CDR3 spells CASSYRQGRSHEQYF. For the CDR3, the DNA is TGTGCCAGCAGTTACCGACAGGGACGGTCCCACGAGCAGTACTTC.

The CDR3 sequence: CASSLEQNNSPLHF. The CDR3 DNA reads TGCGCCAGCAGCTTGGAACAGAATAATTCACCCCTCCACTTT. J is TRBJ1-6 and V is TRBV5-1, with D unresolved. V was trimmed by 0 bases and J by 5 bases, leaving 6 bases between them. CDR1 is SGHRS and CDR2 is YFSETQ in the germline V gene. This CDR3 contains 14 residues. The complete variable domain, with remaining parts taken from reference TRBV5-1 and TRBJ1-6, reads KAGVTQTPRYLIKTRGQQVTLSCSPISGHRSVSWYQQTPGQGLQFLFEYFSETQRNKGNFPGRFSGRQFSNSRSEMNVSTLELGDSALYLCASSLEQNNSPLHFGNGTRLTVT.

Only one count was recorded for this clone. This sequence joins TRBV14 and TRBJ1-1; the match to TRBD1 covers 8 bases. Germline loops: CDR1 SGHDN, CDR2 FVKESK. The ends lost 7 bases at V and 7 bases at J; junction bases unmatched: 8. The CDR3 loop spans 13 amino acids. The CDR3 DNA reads TGTGCCAGCAACGACAGGGGTAGCGGTGAAGCTTTCTTT. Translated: CASNDRGSGEAFF.

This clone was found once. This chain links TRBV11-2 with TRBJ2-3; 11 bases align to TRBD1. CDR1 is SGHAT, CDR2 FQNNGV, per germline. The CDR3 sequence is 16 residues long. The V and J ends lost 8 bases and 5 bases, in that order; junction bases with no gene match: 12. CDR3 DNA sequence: TGTGCCAGCTGTCGGACAGGGGGCCCCTCGTTAGATACGCAGTATTTT. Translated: CASCRTGGPSLDTQYF.

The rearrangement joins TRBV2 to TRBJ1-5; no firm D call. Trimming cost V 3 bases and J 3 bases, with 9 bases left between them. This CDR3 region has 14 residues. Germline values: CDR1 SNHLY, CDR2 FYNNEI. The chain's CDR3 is CASSEEGNNQPQHF. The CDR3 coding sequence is TGTGCCAGCAGTGAGGAGGGTAACAATCAGCCCCAGCATTTT.

In nucleotides, the CDR3 is TGTGCCAGCTCGCAGGACTTGAACACTGAAGCTTTCTTT. Amino acid sequence: CASSQDLNTEAFF. The chain couples TRBV18 to TRBJ1-1; D remains unclear. V was trimmed by 6 bases and J by 0 bases, leaving 8 bases between them. Germline V gene lookup returns CDR1 KGHSH and CDR2 LQKENI. There are 13 residues in the CDR3. Using reference TRBV18 and TRBJ1-1 for the parts outside the CDR3, the full variable domain is NAGVMQNPRHLVRRRGQEARLRCSPMKGHSHVYWYRQLPEEGLKFMVYLQKENIIDESGMPKERFSAEFPKEGPSILRIQQVVRGDSAAYFCASSQDLNTEAFFGQGTRLTVV.

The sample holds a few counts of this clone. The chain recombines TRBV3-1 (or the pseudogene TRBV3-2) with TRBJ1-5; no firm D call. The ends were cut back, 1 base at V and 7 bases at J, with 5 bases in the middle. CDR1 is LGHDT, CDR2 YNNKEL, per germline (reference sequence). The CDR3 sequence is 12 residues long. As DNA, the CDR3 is TGTGCCAGCAGCCAAGTGGGCCAGCCCCAGCATTTT. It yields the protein CASSQVGQPQHF.

CDR3 nucleotide sequence: TGTGCCAGCAGCTCACGGACTAGCGGGAGGGGGATCGCCTACGAGCAGTACTTC. This codes for CASSSRTSGRGIAYEQYF. The rearrangement joins TRBV5-5 to TRBJ2-7; 15 bases map to TRBD2. Germline CDR1 and CDR2: SGHKS and YYEKEE (reference sequence). The CDR3 spans 18 residues. The ends lost 3 bases at V and 2 bases at J; junction bases unmatched: 9. Drawing the rest from reference TRBV5-5 and TRBJ2-7, the complete variable domain is DAGVTQSPTHLIKTRGQQVTLRCSPISGHKSVSWYQQVLGQGPQFIFQYYEKEERGRGNFPDRFSARQFPNYSSELNVNALLLGDSALYLCASSSRTSGRGIAYEQYFGPGTRLTVT.

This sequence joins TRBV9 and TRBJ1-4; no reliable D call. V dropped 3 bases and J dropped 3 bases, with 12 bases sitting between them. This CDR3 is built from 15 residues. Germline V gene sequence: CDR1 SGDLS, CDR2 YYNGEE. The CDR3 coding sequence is TGTGCCAGCAGCGGCCGGAGCGGCTCTAATGAAAAACTGTTTTTT. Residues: CASSGRSGSNEKLFF.

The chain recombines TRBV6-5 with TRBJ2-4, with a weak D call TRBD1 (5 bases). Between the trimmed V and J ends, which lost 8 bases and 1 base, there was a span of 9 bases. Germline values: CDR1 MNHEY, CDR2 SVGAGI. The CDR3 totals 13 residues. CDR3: CASRQGAKNIQYF. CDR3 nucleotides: TGTGCCAGCCGTCAGGGTGCCAAAAACATTCAGTACTTC.

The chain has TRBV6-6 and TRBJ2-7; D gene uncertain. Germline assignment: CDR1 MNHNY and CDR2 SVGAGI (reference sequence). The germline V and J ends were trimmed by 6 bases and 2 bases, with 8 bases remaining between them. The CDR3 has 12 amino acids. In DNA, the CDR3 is TGTGCCAGCAGAAGAGAAACCTACGAGCAGTACTTC. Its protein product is CASRRETYEQYF.

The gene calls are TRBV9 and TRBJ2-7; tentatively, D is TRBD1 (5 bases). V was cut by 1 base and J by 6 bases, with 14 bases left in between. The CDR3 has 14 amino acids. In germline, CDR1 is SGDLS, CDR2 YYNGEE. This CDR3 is CASSVNQGVGEQYF. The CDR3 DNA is TGTGCCAGCAGCGTAAATCAGGGTGTTGGCGAGCAGTACTTC. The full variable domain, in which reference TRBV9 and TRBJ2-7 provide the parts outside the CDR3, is DSGVTQTPKHLITATGQRVTLRCSPRSGDLSVYWYQQSLDQGLQFLIQYYNGEERAKGNILERFSAQQFPDLHSELNLSSLELGDSALYFCASSVNQGVGEQYFGPGTRLTVT.

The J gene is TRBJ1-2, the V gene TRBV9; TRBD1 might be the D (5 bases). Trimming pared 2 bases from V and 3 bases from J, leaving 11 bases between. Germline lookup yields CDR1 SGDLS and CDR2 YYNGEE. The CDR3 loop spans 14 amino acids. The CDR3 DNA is TGTGCCAGCAGCGTTAATGGGGCGGACTATGGCTACACCTTC. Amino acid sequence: CASSVNGADYGYTF.

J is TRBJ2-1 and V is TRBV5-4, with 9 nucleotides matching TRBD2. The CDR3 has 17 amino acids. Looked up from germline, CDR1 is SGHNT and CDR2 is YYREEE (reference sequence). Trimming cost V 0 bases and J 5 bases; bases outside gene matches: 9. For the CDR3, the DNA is TGTGCCAGCAGCTTGGGTACTAGCGGGCAAACTAACAATGAGCAGTTCTTC. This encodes CASSLGTSGQTNNEQFF.

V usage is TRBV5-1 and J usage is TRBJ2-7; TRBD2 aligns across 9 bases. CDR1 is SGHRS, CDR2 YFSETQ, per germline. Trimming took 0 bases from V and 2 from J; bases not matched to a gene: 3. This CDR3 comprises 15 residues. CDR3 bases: TGCGCCAGCAGCTTGGAGCGGGAGGACGCCTACGAGCAGTACTTC. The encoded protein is CASSLEREDAYEQYF.

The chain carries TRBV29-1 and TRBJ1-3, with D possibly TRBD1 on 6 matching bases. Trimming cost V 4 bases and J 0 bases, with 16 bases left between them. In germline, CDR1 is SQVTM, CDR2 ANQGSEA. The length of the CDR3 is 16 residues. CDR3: CSVGKGGGSSGNTIYF. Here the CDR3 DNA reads TGCAGCGTTGGAAAGGGGGGGGGATCCTCTGGAAACACCATATATTTT.

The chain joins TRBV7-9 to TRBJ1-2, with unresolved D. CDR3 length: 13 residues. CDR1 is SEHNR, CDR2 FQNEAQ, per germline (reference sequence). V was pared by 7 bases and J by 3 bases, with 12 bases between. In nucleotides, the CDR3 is TGTGCCAGCACCTGGGCTGTGGACTATGGCTACACCTTC. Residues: CASTWAVDYGYTF. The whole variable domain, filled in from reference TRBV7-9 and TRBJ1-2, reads DTGVSQNPRHKITKRGQNVTFRCDPISEHNRLYWYRQTLGQGPEFLTYFQNEAQLEKSRLLSDRFSAERPKGSFSTLEIQRTEQGDSAMYLCASTWAVDYGYTFGSGTRLTVV.

CDR3 sequence reads: CASSSADRVYNEQFF. CDR3 nucleotide sequence: TGTGCCAGCAGCTCTGCGGACAGGGTTTACAATGAGCAGTTCTTC. The chain has TRBV25-1 and TRBJ2-1; 8 nucleotides align to TRBD1. Germline CDR1 MGHDK, CDR2 SYGVNS. This CDR3 is built from 15 residues. V dropped 6 bases and J dropped 4; count of bases not matched to a gene: 8.

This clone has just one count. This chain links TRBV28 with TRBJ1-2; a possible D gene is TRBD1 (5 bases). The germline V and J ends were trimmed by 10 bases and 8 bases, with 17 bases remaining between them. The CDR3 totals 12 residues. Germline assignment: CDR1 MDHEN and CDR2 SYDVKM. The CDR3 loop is CAIPLDIGGYTF. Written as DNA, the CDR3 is TGTGCCATCCCCCTGGACATCGGCGGCTACACCTTC.

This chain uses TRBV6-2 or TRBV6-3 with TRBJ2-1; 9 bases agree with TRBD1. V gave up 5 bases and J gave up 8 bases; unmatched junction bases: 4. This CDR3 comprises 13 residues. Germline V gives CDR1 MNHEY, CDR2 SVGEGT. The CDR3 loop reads CASSTGTGYEQFF. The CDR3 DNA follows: TGTGCCAGCAGTACCGGGACAGGGTATGAGCAGTTCTTC.

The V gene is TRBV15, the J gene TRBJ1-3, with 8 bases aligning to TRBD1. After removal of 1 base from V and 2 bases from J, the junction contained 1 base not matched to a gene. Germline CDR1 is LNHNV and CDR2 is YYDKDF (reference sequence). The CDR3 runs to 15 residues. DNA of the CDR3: TGTGCCACCAGCAGAGTACAGGGGGCTGGAAACACCATATATTTT. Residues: CATSRVQGAGNTIYF. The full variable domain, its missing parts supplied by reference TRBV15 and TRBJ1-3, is DAMVIQNPRYQVTQFGKPVTLSCSQTLNHNVMYWYQQKSSQAPKLLFHYYDKDFNNEADTPDNFQSRRPNTSFCFLDIRSPGLGDTAMYLCATSRVQGAGNTIYFGEGSWLTVV.